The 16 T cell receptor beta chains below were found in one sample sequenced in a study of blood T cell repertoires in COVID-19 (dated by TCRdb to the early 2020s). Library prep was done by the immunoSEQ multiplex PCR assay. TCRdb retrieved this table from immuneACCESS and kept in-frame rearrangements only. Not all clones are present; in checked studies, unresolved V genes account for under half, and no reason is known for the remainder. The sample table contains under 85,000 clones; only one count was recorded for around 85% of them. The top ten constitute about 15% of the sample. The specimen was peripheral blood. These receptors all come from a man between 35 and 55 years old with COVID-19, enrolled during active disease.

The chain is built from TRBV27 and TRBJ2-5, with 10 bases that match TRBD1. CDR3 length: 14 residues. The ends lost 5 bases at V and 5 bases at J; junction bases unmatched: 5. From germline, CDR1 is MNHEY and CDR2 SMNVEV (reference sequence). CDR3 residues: CASSPTGGVETQYF. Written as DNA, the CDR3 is TGTGCCAGCAGTCCGACAGGGGGCGTGGAGACCCAGTACTTC.

The CDR3 sequence: CASSLSGTGDEKLFF. CDR3 DNA sequence: TGTGCCAGCAGTTTATCCGGGACAGGGGATGAAAAACTGTTTTTT. This chain connects TRBV27 to TRBJ1-4; 10 nucleotides line up with TRBD1. This CDR3 has 15 amino acids. CDR1 is MNHEY, CDR2 SMNVEV, per germline (reference sequence). J lost 6 bases, V lost 0 bases, and 1 base had no gene match.

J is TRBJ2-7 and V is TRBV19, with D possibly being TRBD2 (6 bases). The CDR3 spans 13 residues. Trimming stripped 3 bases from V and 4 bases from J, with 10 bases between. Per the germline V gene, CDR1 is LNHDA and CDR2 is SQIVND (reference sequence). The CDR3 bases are TGTGCCAGTAGTATGGACGGGGGATACGAGCAGTACTTC. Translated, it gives CASSMDGGYEQYF.

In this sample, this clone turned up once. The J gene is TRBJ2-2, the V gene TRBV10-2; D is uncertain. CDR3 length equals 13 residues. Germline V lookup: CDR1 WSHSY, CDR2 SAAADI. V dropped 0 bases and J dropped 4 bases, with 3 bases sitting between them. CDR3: CASSESGTGELFF. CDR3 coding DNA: TGCGCCAGCAGTGAGTCCGGCACCGGGGAGCTGTTTTTT.

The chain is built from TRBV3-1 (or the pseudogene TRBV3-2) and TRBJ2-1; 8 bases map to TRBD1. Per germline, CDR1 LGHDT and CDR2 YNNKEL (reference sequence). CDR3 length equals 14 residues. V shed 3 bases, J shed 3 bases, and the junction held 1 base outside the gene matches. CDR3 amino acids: CASSHGQGYNEQFF. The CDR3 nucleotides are TGTGCCAGCAGCCATGGACAGGGCTACAATGAGCAGTTCTTC.

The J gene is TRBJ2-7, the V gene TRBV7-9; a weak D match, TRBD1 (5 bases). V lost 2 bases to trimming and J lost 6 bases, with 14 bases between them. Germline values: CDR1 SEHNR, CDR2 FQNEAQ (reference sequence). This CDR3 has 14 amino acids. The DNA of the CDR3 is TGTGCCAGCAGCTTAAAAGGGGCAGGCTCCGAGCAGTACTTC. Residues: CASSLKGAGSEQYF.

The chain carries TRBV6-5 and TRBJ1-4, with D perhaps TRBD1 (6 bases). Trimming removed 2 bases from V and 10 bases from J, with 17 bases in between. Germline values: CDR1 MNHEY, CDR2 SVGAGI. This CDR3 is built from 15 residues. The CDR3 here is CASSYGIGDRTKLFF. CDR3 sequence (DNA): TGTGCCAGCAGTTACGGGATCGGAGACAGGACAAAACTGTTTTTT.

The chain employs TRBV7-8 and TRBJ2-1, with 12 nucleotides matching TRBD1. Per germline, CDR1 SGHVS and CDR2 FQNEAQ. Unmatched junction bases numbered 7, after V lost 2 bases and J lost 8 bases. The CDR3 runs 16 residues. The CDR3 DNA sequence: TGTGCCAGCAGCTTATTCGCCGGGACAGGGGGCGATGAGCAGTTCTTC. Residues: CASSLFAGTGGDEQFF. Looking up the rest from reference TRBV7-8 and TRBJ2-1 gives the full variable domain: GAGVSQSPRYKVAKRGQDVALRCDPISGHVSLFWYQQALGQGPEFLTYFQNEAQLDKSGLPSDRFFAERPEGSVSTLKIQRTQQEDSAVYLCASSLFAGTGGDEQFFGPGTRLTVL.

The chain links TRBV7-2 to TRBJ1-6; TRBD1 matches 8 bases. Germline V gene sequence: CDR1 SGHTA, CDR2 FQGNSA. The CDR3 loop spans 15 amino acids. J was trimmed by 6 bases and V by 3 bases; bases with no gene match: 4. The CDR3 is CASSLRQGINSPLHF. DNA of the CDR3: TGTGCCAGCAGCTTGAGACAGGGGATTAATTCACCCCTCCACTTT. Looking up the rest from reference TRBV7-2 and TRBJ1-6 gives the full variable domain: GAGVSQSPSNKVTEKGKDVELRCDPISGHTALYWYRQSLGQGLEFLIYFQGNSAPDKSGLPSDRFSAERTGGSVSTLTIQRTQQEDSAVYLCASSLRQGINSPLHFGNGTRLTVT.

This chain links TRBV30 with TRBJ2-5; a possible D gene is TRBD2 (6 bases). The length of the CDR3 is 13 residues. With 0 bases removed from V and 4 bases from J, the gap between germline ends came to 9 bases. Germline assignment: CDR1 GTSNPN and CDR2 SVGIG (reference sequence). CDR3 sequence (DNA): TGTGCCTGGAGTGTAATCGGGGGAGAGACCCAGTACTTC. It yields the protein CAWSVIGGETQYF.

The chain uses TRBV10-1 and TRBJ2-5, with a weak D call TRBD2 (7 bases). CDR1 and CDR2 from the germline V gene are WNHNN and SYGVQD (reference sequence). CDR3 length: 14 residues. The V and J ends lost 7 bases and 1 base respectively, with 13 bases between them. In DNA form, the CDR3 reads TGCGCCAGCACCGAAGGGGGGGTCCAAGAGACCCAGTACTTC. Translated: CASTEGGVQETQYF.

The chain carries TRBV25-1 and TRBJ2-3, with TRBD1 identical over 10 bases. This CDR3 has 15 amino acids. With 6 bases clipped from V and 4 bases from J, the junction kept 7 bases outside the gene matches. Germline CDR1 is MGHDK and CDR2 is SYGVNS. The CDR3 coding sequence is TGTGCCAGCAGCGAAACGGGACAGGGGTCAGATACGCAGTATTTT. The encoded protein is CASSETGQGSDTQYF.

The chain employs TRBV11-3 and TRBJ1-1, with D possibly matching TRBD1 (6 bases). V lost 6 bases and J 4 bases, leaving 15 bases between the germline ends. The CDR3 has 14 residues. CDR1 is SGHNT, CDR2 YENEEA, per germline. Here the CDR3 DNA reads TGTGCCAGCAGTGAACAGGGAGTGAGCACTGAAGCTTTCTTT. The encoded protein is CASSEQGVSTEAFF.

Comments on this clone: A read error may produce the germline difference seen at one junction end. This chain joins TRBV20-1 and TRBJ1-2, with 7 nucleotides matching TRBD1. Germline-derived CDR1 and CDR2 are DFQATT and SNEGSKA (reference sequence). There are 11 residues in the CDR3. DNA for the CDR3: TGCAGTGCTAGAGTAGGGGGCAGGGTGGCCTTC. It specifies CSARVGGRVAF.

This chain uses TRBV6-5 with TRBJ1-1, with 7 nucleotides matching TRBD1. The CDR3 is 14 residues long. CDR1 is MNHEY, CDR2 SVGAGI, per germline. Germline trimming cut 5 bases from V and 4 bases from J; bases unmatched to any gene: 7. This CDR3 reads CASSTQGGGTEAFF. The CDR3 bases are TGTGCCAGCAGTACCCAGGGGGGAGGCACTGAAGCTTTCTTT.

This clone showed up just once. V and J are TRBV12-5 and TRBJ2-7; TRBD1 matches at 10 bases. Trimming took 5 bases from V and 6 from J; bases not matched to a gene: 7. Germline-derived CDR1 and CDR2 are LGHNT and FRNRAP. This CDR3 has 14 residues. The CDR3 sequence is CASGRQGASGEQYF. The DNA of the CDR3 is TGTGCTAGTGGTCGACAGGGGGCCAGCGGCGAGCAGTACTTC.